These T cell receptor beta chains were read from a single sample in a study of blood T cell repertoires in COVID-19. Generated by immunoSEQ multiplex PCR, the TCRdb table keeps only in-frame clones and is missing some. The data hold around 140,000 clones, with approximately 89% observed a single time. Sequenced material: peripheral blood. The receptors originated from a man aged 50-59 years with acute or convalescent COVID-19. Both conserved end residues are part of each CDR3. Fields, in order: CDR3 DNA, CDR3 protein, J gene, D gene, clone size, V gene. The D gene is left open where the match is weak. Clone size is shown for a subset of rows, as once, few, many or a class of expanded clone.

cdr3_nt: TGTGCCAGCAGCTTTGGGGGGTTGGGGAAACTGTTTTTT
cdr3_aa: CASSFGGLGKLFF
j_call: TRBJ1-4
d_call: NA
clone_size: NA
v_call: TRBV12-3/TRBV12-4

cdr3_nt: TGCGCCAGCAGTCATCCGGGAGAGAACACTGAAGCTTTCTTT
cdr3_aa: CASSHPGENTEAFF
j_call: TRBJ1-1
d_call: NA
clone_size: few
v_call: TRBV10-2

cdr3_nt: TGTGCCAGCAGCCTAAACAACAGGGATGGCTACACCTTC
cdr3_aa: CASSLNNRDGYTF
j_call: TRBJ1-2
d_call: NA
clone_size: NA
v_call: TRBV12-3/TRBV12-4

cdr3_nt: TGTGCCAGCAGCCAAGAACTTTACACCGGGGAGCTGTTTTTT
cdr3_aa: CASSQELYTGELFF
j_call: TRBJ2-2
d_call: NA
clone_size: NA
v_call: TRBV3-1/TRBV3-2

cdr3_nt: TGTGCCAGTAGTTACACAGGGCCCGAACCCACCCTCCACTTT
cdr3_aa: CASSYTGPEPTLHF
j_call: TRBJ1-6
d_call: NA
clone_size: NA
v_call: TRBV19

cdr3_nt: TGTGCCAGCAGCTCCTCCGGGGGCACTGAAGCTTTCTTT
cdr3_aa: CASSSSGGTEAFF
j_call: TRBJ1-1
d_call: NA
clone_size: NA
v_call: TRBV7-9

cdr3_nt: TGTGCCAGCTCACTGGGACAAACGTCTGAAGCTTTCTTT
cdr3_aa: CASSLGQTSEAFF
j_call: TRBJ1-1
d_call: NA
clone_size: NA
v_call: TRBV18

cdr3_nt: TGTGCCAGCAGTTCCCCGGGACAGAACACTGAAGCTTTCTTT
cdr3_aa: CASSSPGQNTEAFF
j_call: TRBJ1-1
d_call: NA
clone_size: NA
v_call: TRBV6-5

cdr3_nt: TGTGCCAGCAGCTTAGCTGCGGAACAGGGAGGGCCCTTT
cdr3_aa: CASSLAAEQGGPF
j_call: TRBJ1-1
d_call: NA
clone_size: NA
v_call: TRBV7-2

cdr3_nt: TGCAGCGTTGAAGGCTTAACTCGCTTCCTTAACTATGGCTACACCTTC
cdr3_aa: CSVEGLTRFLNYGYTF
j_call: TRBJ1-2
d_call: NA
clone_size: NA
v_call: TRBV29-1

cdr3_nt: TGTGCCAGCACTTTGGGTACCCGGACAGTTAACTATGGCTACACCTTC
cdr3_aa: CASTLGTRTVNYGYTF
j_call: TRBJ1-2
d_call: NA
clone_size: NA
v_call: TRBV28

cdr3_nt: TGTGCCAGCAGCCATAACACCGGGGAGCTGTTTTTT
cdr3_aa: CASSHNTGELFF
j_call: TRBJ2-2
d_call: NA
clone_size: NA
v_call: TRBV11-3

cdr3_nt: TGTGCCAGCGCGAGCGAAAGCAATCAGCCCCAGCATTTT
cdr3_aa: CASASESNQPQHF
j_call: TRBJ1-5
d_call: NA
clone_size: NA
v_call: TRBV2

cdr3_nt: TGTGCCAGCAGTGACAGGGGGCGGGCCTATGGCTACACCTTC
cdr3_aa: CASSDRGRAYGYTF
j_call: TRBJ1-2
d_call: TRBD1
clone_size: NA
v_call: TRBV2

cdr3_nt: TGTGCCAGCAGGGACTTCATAATGTCTGGCTACACCTTC
cdr3_aa: CASRDFIMSGYTF
j_call: TRBJ1-2
d_call: NA
clone_size: NA
v_call: TRBV2

cdr3_nt: TGTGCCAGCAGTTCCGTTGGGACTAGTACTAGCGAGCAGTACTTC
cdr3_aa: CASSSVGTSTSEQYF
j_call: TRBJ2-7
d_call: TRBD2
clone_size: NA
v_call: TRBV28

cdr3_nt: TGTGCCAGCAGCTTGCGGGGAGAGGCTTTCTTT
cdr3_aa: CASSLRGEAFF
j_call: TRBJ1-1
d_call: NA
clone_size: NA
v_call: TRBV5-6

cdr3_nt: TGTGCCAGCAGCTTGGGACAGGCTCAGCCCCAGCATTTT
cdr3_aa: CASSLGQAQPQHF
j_call: TRBJ1-5
d_call: NA
clone_size: once
v_call: TRBV5-4

cdr3_nt: TGTGCCAGCAGCTTGGTAGCCTCTGGAAACACCATATATTTT
cdr3_aa: CASSLVASGNTIYF
j_call: TRBJ1-3
d_call: NA
clone_size: once
v_call: TRBV5-5

cdr3_nt: TGTGCCAGCACCCTCCGGGGGACGCCAAAAAACACTGAAGCTTTCTTT
cdr3_aa: CASTLRGTPKNTEAFF
j_call: TRBJ1-1
d_call: NA
clone_size: NA
v_call: TRBV2

cdr3_nt: TGCGCCAGCAGCGTTGACAGGGGGAACGTCGGGGAGCTGTTTTTT
cdr3_aa: CASSVDRGNVGELFF
j_call: TRBJ2-2
d_call: TRBD1
clone_size: NA
v_call: TRBV5-1

cdr3_nt: TGTGCCAGCAGCCCCCAGGGAAGGGGTGAAAAACTGTTTTTT
cdr3_aa: CASSPQGRGEKLFF
j_call: TRBJ1-4
d_call: NA
clone_size: once
v_call: TRBV7-9

cdr3_nt: TGTGCCAGCAGCCCCGAAGGCAGGGGGTACACTGAAGCTTTCTTT
cdr3_aa: CASSPEGRGYTEAFF
j_call: TRBJ1-1
d_call: TRBD1
clone_size: NA
v_call: TRBV13

cdr3_nt: TGTGCCAGCAGTACGACGAGGGCCACGGTAGATTCACCCCTCCACTTT
cdr3_aa: CASSTTRATVDSPLHF
j_call: TRBJ1-6
d_call: NA
clone_size: few
v_call: TRBV5-6

cdr3_nt: TGTGCCAGCAGCCAGGGACAGAGATATCAGCCCCAGCATTTT
cdr3_aa: CASSQGQRYQPQHF
j_call: TRBJ1-5
d_call: TRBD1
clone_size: NA
v_call: TRBV3-1/TRBV3-2

cdr3_nt: TGTGCCAGCAGCCCCGACTGGGGGGACTATGGCTACACCTTC
cdr3_aa: CASSPDWGDYGYTF
j_call: TRBJ1-2
d_call: NA
clone_size: NA
v_call: TRBV7-3

cdr3_nt: TGTGCCAGCTCACGTACCGCCCGCGGACAGACTAACTATGGCTACACCTTC
cdr3_aa: CASSRTARGQTNYGYTF
j_call: TRBJ1-2
d_call: NA
clone_size: NA
v_call: TRBV18

cdr3_nt: TGTGCCAGCAGCGTCGGGGCGGGAGAGCACTACGAGCAGTACTTC
cdr3_aa: CASSVGAGEHYEQYF
j_call: TRBJ2-7
d_call: TRBD2
clone_size: NA
v_call: TRBV11-3

cdr3_nt: TGTGCCAGCAGTCTACAGAGCAACACTGAAGCTTTCTTT
cdr3_aa: CASSLQSNTEAFF
j_call: TRBJ1-1
d_call: NA
clone_size: NA
v_call: TRBV6-6

cdr3_nt: TGTGCCAGCAGTCTTACAGGGCGGGTCACTGAAGCTTTCTTT
cdr3_aa: CASSLTGRVTEAFF
j_call: TRBJ1-1
d_call: NA
clone_size: NA
v_call: TRBV6-5

cdr3_nt: TGTGCCAGCAGCGTAGGCGGTGGCGGACAAGAGACCCAGTACTTC
cdr3_aa: CASSVGGGGQETQYF
j_call: TRBJ2-5
d_call: NA
clone_size: NA
v_call: TRBV9

cdr3_nt: TGTGCCAGCAGCTTAGATTCAGGGGGATCCATAGAGACCCAGTACTTC
cdr3_aa: CASSLDSGGSIETQYF
j_call: TRBJ2-5
d_call: TRBD1
clone_size: NA
v_call: TRBV11-2

cdr3_nt: TGCAGTGCTCCCCCGAAGGGAGGAGCTTTCTTT
cdr3_aa: CSAPPKGGAFF
j_call: TRBJ1-1
d_call: NA
clone_size: NA
v_call: TRBV20-1

cdr3_nt: TGTGCCAGCAAGTTAAGGGAGAACCGGGGGAACTATAATTCACCCCTCCACTTT
cdr3_aa: CASKLRENRGNYNSPLHF
j_call: TRBJ1-6
d_call: NA
clone_size: NA
v_call: TRBV2

cdr3_nt: TGTGCCATCAGTGTAGAAAGGAACACTGAAGCTTTCTTT
cdr3_aa: CAISVERNTEAFF
j_call: TRBJ1-1
d_call: NA
clone_size: NA
v_call: TRBV10-3

cdr3_nt: TGTGCCAGCAGCGACCGGGACAGCCGAATAAAAGAAGCTTTCTTT
cdr3_aa: CASSDRDSRIKEAFF
j_call: TRBJ1-1
d_call: TRBD1
clone_size: NA
v_call: TRBV5-4

cdr3_nt: TGCGCCAGCAGCTTACCAGGGGCGGGAAACACCATATATTTT
cdr3_aa: CASSLPGAGNTIYF
j_call: TRBJ1-3
d_call: NA
clone_size: NA
v_call: TRBV5-1

cdr3_nt: TGTGCCAGCAGTTCACAGGGGTATGGCTACACCTTC
cdr3_aa: CASSSQGYGYTF
j_call: TRBJ1-2
d_call: TRBD1
clone_size: NA
v_call: TRBV12-3/TRBV12-4

cdr3_nt: TGTGCCAGCAGCGTACGGGGAAGCTCTGGGGCCAACGTCCTGACTTTC
cdr3_aa: CASSVRGSSGANVLTF
j_call: TRBJ2-6
d_call: NA
clone_size: NA
v_call: TRBV9

cdr3_nt: TGTGCCAGCAGCCCAGACCGGGGGGTAGCTGAAGCTTTCTTT
cdr3_aa: CASSPDRGVAEAFF
j_call: TRBJ1-1
d_call: NA
clone_size: NA
v_call: TRBV7-2

cdr3_nt: TGTGCCAGCAGTTTATCGGGGACAGTGAACACTGAAGCTTTCTTT
cdr3_aa: CASSLSGTVNTEAFF
j_call: TRBJ1-1
d_call: TRBD1
clone_size: NA
v_call: TRBV27

cdr3_nt: TGTGCCAGCAGTTTCTGGACAGGGTTTAATTCACCCCTCCACTTT
cdr3_aa: CASSFWTGFNSPLHF
j_call: TRBJ1-6
d_call: TRBD1
clone_size: NA
v_call: TRBV5-5

cdr3_nt: TGTGCCAGTAGTCCCTACCTGGGGACAGGACCTTACAATGAGCAGTTCTTC
cdr3_aa: CASSPYLGTGPYNEQFF
j_call: TRBJ2-1
d_call: TRBD1
clone_size: once
v_call: TRBV19

cdr3_nt: TGTGCCAGCAGCCGCTTGGCTAACAGGGTTGGCTACACCTTC
cdr3_aa: CASSRLANRVGYTF
j_call: TRBJ1-2
d_call: NA
clone_size: NA
v_call: TRBV3-1/TRBV3-2

cdr3_nt: TGCAGCGTGAGGACAGCAGTGAACACTGAAGCTTTCTTT
cdr3_aa: CSVRTAVNTEAFF
j_call: TRBJ1-1
d_call: NA
clone_size: NA
v_call: TRBV29-1

cdr3_nt: TGTGCCAGCAGTTTAAGACAGGGCCTAGGGGAAGCTTTCTTT
cdr3_aa: CASSLRQGLGEAFF
j_call: TRBJ1-1
d_call: TRBD1
clone_size: NA
v_call: TRBV27